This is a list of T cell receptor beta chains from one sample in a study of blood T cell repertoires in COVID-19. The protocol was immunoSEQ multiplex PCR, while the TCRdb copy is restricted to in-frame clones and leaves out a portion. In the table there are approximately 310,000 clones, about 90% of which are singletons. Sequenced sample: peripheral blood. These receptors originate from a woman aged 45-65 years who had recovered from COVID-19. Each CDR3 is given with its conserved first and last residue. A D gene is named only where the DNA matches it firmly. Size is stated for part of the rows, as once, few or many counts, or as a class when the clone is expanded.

CDR3nt: TGTGCCAGCAGCTTGACAGACTACACTGAAGCTTTCTTT; CDR3aa: CASSLTDYTEAFF; v_gene: TRBV7-9; abundance: few; d_gene: -; j_gene: TRBJ1-1
CDR3nt: TGTGCCACCACACTAGGAACCTACGAGCAGTACTTC; CDR3aa: CATTLGTYEQYF; v_gene: TRBV10-3; abundance: -; d_gene: -; j_gene: TRBJ2-7
CDR3nt: TGTGCCAGCAGCCAAGGGCGGTCAAATTCACCCCTCCACTTT; CDR3aa: CASSQGRSNSPLHF; v_gene: TRBV3-1/TRBV3-2; abundance: -; d_gene: -; j_gene: TRBJ1-6
CDR3nt: TGTGCTCCTACCCGGGACAGGGGACCAATTATCTACGAGCAGTACTTC; CDR3aa: CAPTRDRGPIIYEQYF; v_gene: TRBV3-1/TRBV3-2; abundance: -; d_gene: TRBD1; j_gene: TRBJ2-7
CDR3nt: TGTGCCAGCAGCTTGCCAGTCTACAATGAGCAGTTCTTC; CDR3aa: CASSLPVYNEQFF; v_gene: TRBV5-5; abundance: -; d_gene: -; j_gene: TRBJ2-1
CDR3nt: TGTGCCAGCAGTTTAACGGGAAGGGCCAATCAGCCCCAGCATTTT; CDR3aa: CASSLTGRANQPQHF; v_gene: TRBV27; abundance: once; d_gene: -; j_gene: TRBJ1-5
CDR3nt: TGTGCCAGCAGTTTAAGCGTGAGGCTAGCCTACGAGCAGTACTTC; CDR3aa: CASSLSVRLAYEQYF; v_gene: TRBV27; abundance: -; d_gene: -; j_gene: TRBJ2-7
CDR3nt: TGTGCCAGCAACCAAGCCGCCCTAGCGGGGGGGCCTGAGCAGTTCTTC; CDR3aa: CASNQAALAGGPEQFF; v_gene: TRBV7-2; abundance: -; d_gene: TRBD2; j_gene: TRBJ2-1
CDR3nt: TGTGCCAGCAGTACGGTTGGCAATCAGCCCCAGCATTTT; CDR3aa: CASSTVGNQPQHF; v_gene: TRBV6-6; abundance: few; d_gene: -; j_gene: TRBJ1-5
CDR3nt: TGCGCCAGTAGAGAGACCCAGTACTTC; CDR3aa: CASRETQYF; v_gene: TRBV23-1; abundance: -; d_gene: -; j_gene: TRBJ2-5
CDR3nt: TGTGCCAGCAGCTTGGACCCATCTCGGGATGCCGAGCAGTACTTC; CDR3aa: CASSLDPSRDAEQYF; v_gene: TRBV5-4; abundance: -; d_gene: -; j_gene: TRBJ2-7
CDR3nt: TGTGCCAGTAGTATAGGACCACTAGCTGGAGAGACCCAGTACTTC; CDR3aa: CASSIGPLAGETQYF; v_gene: TRBV19; abundance: -; d_gene: -; j_gene: TRBJ2-5
CDR3nt: TGTGCCAGCAGCCGTGGACAGGGGGTTTGGACCCAGTACTTC; CDR3aa: CASSRGQGVWTQYF; v_gene: TRBV3-1/TRBV3-2; abundance: -; d_gene: TRBD1; j_gene: TRBJ2-5
CDR3nt: TGTGCCAGTAAGTATCCCCCGGGATCGACCTACGAGCAGTACTTC; CDR3aa: CASKYPPGSTYEQYF; v_gene: TRBV19; abundance: -; d_gene: -; j_gene: TRBJ2-7
CDR3nt: TGTGCCAGCAGCATTCAGGGGGGCGAGCAGTACTTC; CDR3aa: CASSIQGGEQYF; v_gene: TRBV5-6; abundance: -; d_gene: -; j_gene: TRBJ2-7
CDR3nt: TGTGCCAGCAGCCAAGGAGGTCGGGACAGTGAAGCTTTCTTT; CDR3aa: CASSQGGRDSEAFF; v_gene: TRBV3-1/TRBV3-2; abundance: -; d_gene: TRBD1; j_gene: TRBJ1-1
CDR3nt: TGTGCCAGCAGCTTAATTCAGTACACCGTCGCTGGAAACACCATATATTTT; CDR3aa: CASSLIQYTVAGNTIYF; v_gene: TRBV7-9; abundance: -; d_gene: -; j_gene: TRBJ1-3
CDR3nt: TGTGCCAGCAGCCGAACTGGACAGTCCTACGAGCAGTACTTC; CDR3aa: CASSRTGQSYEQYF; v_gene: TRBV6-5; abundance: -; d_gene: -; j_gene: TRBJ2-7
CDR3nt: TGTGCCAGCACCAAAAGGGGGGGGAACACTGAAGCTTTCTTT; CDR3aa: CASTKRGGNTEAFF; v_gene: TRBV28; abundance: once; d_gene: -; j_gene: TRBJ1-1
CDR3nt: TGTGCCATCAGTGAAAGGCGGGGGAGCTCCTACAATGAGCAGTTCTTC; CDR3aa: CAISERRGSSYNEQFF; v_gene: TRBV10-3; abundance: -; d_gene: TRBD2; j_gene: TRBJ2-1
CDR3nt: TGTGCCAGCAGCCCAAACGGGACTAGCGGGCGCTCCTACGAGCAGTACTTC; CDR3aa: CASSPNGTSGRSYEQYF; v_gene: TRBV11-3; abundance: once; d_gene: TRBD2; j_gene: TRBJ2-7
CDR3nt: TGCAGCGGGGCAGAGATGCAAGCTTTCTTT; CDR3aa: CSGAEMQAFF; v_gene: TRBV29-1; abundance: once; d_gene: -; j_gene: TRBJ1-1